This T cell receptor beta chain was sequenced in a study of metastatic and nonmetastatic thyroid tumors. Across the study: From malignant and benign thyroid patients, repertoires in blood and in tumor or nodule tissue were compared. General observations from the study: In both blood and tumor samples, TCR beta diversity was reported significantly higher for malignant than benign nodules.

A note on this clone: Its specificity is not known. The junction departs from the called germline gene at one end, perhaps through a read error.

CDR1 and CDR2 from the germline V gene are SNHLY and FYNNEI. The CDR3 sequence is 15 residues long. All patients reached thyroid surgery having received no treatment beforehand. In the original processing: A papillary thyroid cancer distant-metastasis classifier was built from CDR3 differences across clinicopathological groups. TCRdb re-called clones from the PCR reads using MiXCR. The V and J calls were determined by TCRdb, not by the authors. This repertoire shows tens of thousands of clones, 10% to 15% found once; its top ten account for roughly 15%. The receptor comes from a female donor with papillary thyroid cancer or a benign thyroid nodule (not recorded which). Some clones in this sample may be carry-over from other donors' samples. Sample: blood. V is TRBV2 and J is TRBJ2-7; D possibly matches TRBD1 or TRBD2 (6 bases each). CDR3 sequence: CASSEGYREAPRGHF. In DNA form, the CDR3 reads TGTGCCAGCAGTGAAGGGTACAGGGAGGCCCCGAGAGGGCACTTC.